One sample yielded the 25 T cell receptor beta chains listed below, sequenced in a study of stem cell transplantation in POMP-related autoinflammatory disease. The protocol was immunoSEQ multiplex PCR, while the TCRdb copy is restricted to in-frame clones and leaves out a portion. This table has tens of thousands of clones, approximately 91% appearing once. This specimen consisted of CD4+ T cells from PBMCs, obtained after stem cell transplantation. These receptors came from a human patient with POMP-related autoinflammation and immune dysregulation (PRAID). Some T cells may be supplied by the graft donor.

This clone appeared once. The chain recombines TRBV28 with TRBJ2-3; 8 positions match TRBD2. The CDR3 covers 13 residues. J gave up 5 bases and V 8 bases, and 6 bases lay outside the gene matches. CDR1 MDHEN and CDR2 SYDVKM come from the germline V gene. The DNA of the CDR3 is TGTGCCAGCGTCAGCGGGAGAGTAGATACGCAGTATTTT. It codes for CASVSGRVDTQYF.

The J gene is TRBJ1-1, the V gene TRBV15; perhaps TRBD1 as D (6 bases). This CDR3 has 17 amino acids. CDR1 is LNHNV, CDR2 YYDKDF, per germline (reference sequence). Trimming cost V 0 bases and J 0 bases, with 14 bases left between them. In DNA, the CDR3 is TGTGCCACCAGCAGAGATCGGGGGCGGTCCATGAACACTGAAGCTTTCTTT. Its protein product is CATSRDRGRSMNTEAFF.

This clone has only one observation. CDR3 protein: CASSHGQRDEQYF. CDR3 DNA sequence: TGCGCCAGCAGCCACGGACAGCGGGACGAGCAGTACTTC. J is TRBJ2-7 and V is TRBV5-1; either TRBD1 or TRBD2 may fit D (6 bases each). The CDR3 extends over 13 amino acids. V lost 4 bases to trimming and J lost 5 bases, with 13 bases between them. From germline, CDR1 is SGHRS and CDR2 YFSETQ.

With respect to this clone: The junction shows a germline mismatch at one end, possibly a read error. Other DNA variants within this sample encode the same CDR3. The chain has TRBV3-1 (or the pseudogene TRBV3-2) and TRBJ1-2; 8 bases are shared with TRBD1. The CDR3 contains 14 residues. From germline, CDR1 is LGHDT and CDR2 YNNKEL (reference sequence). The CDR3 reads CASSQDQGAWGYTF. CDR3 sequence (DNA): TGTGCTAGCAGCCAAGATCAGGGGGCGTGGGGCTACACCTTC.

J is TRBJ2-7 and V is TRBV27; TRBD1 might be the D (6 bases). Trimming took 8 bases from V and 0 from J, leaving 14 bases between them. This CDR3 comprises 14 residues. Germline CDR1 is MNHEY and CDR2 is SMNVEV (reference sequence). The CDR3 region is CASRNRDNSYEQYV. The CDR3 nucleotides are TGTGCCAGCCGAAACCGGGACAACTCCTACGAGCAGTACGTC.

The chain employs TRBV5-5 and TRBJ1-1; D not certain. V gave up 4 bases and J gave up 0 bases, with 10 bases separating them. This CDR3 is 14 amino acids long. Germline V gives CDR1 SGHKS, CDR2 YYEKEE (reference sequence). The CDR3 DNA reads as TGTGCCAGCAGCCAGTCACAAATGAACACTGAAGCTTTCTTT. Amino acids: CASSQSQMNTEAFF. The whole variable domain, remainder taken from reference TRBV5-5 and TRBJ1-1, is DAGVTQSPTHLIKTRGQQVTLRCSPISGHKSVSWYQQVLGQGPQFIFQYYEKEERGRGNFPDRFSARQFPNYSSELNVNALLLGDSALYLCASSQSQMNTEAFFGQGTRLTVV.

This clone was found a few times. The CDR3 loop reads CASSQGAGNTIYF. In nucleotides, the CDR3 is TGTGCCAGCAGCCAAGGAGCTGGAAACACCATATATTTT. The chain couples TRBV3-1 (or the pseudogene TRBV3-2) to TRBJ1-3; D unresolved. The CDR3 runs to 13 residues. The V and J ends lost 1 base and 2 bases respectively, with 3 bases between them. Germline assignment: CDR1 LGHDT and CDR2 YNNKEL (reference sequence).

V is TRBV18 and J is TRBJ1-6; 7 bases are shared with TRBD1. CDR3 length equals 16 residues. Trimming cost V 4 bases and J 10 bases; bases outside gene matches: 13. The germline CDR1 and CDR2 sequences are KGHSH and LQKENI. CDR3 protein: CASSQSEQGTGSPLHF. In nucleotides, the CDR3 is TGTGCCAGCTCACAATCCGAACAGGGGACGGGATCACCCCTCCACTTT.

The rearrangement joins TRBV18 to TRBJ2-2, with 7 bases fitting TRBD1. J lost 3 bases, V lost 6 bases, and 10 bases had no gene match. Germline V gene lookup returns CDR1 KGHSH and CDR2 LQKENI. The CDR3 is 16 amino acids. The CDR3 region is CASSPGQADHTGELFF. The CDR3 DNA sequence: TGTGCCAGCTCCCCAGGACAGGCTGATCACACCGGGGAGCTGTTTTTT.

The rearrangement links TRBV6-5 to TRBJ2-5; no firm D call. The CDR3 totals 14 residues. The germline CDR1 and CDR2 sequences are MNHEY and SVGAGI. The ends were cut back, 0 bases at V and 2 bases at J, with 7 bases in the middle. The CDR3 DNA follows: TGTGCCAGCAGTTACTCGATGGGACAAGAGACCCAGTACTTC. This codes for CASSYSMGQETQYF.

The rearrangement links TRBV28 to TRBJ2-2; 7 bases are a match to TRBD1. This CDR3 has 13 residues. Germline V gene lookup returns CDR1 MDHEN and CDR2 SYDVKM. The junction had 2 bases not matched to a gene; V was cut back by 3 bases and J by 7 bases. The CDR3 DNA reads TGTGCCAGCAGTTTTAGGGGGCGCGGGGAGCTGTTTTTT. It encodes CASSFRGRGELFF.

Comment on this clone: Mismatch with germline at one junction end may stem from a read error. V gene TRBV5-1 combines with J gene TRBJ2-1, with D perhaps matching TRBD2 (6 bases). The CDR3 is 13 amino acids. Germline lookup yields CDR1 SGHRS and CDR2 YFSETQ. The CDR3 protein is CASSLEGPPEQFF. CDR3 in DNA: TGCGCCAGCAGTTTGGAGGGGCCCCCTGAGCAGTTCTTC.

The chain employs TRBV28 and TRBJ2-3; D call uncertain. The ends were cut back, 8 bases at V and 0 bases at J, with 9 bases in the middle. There are 13 residues in the CDR3. The germline V gene encodes CDR1 MDHEN and CDR2 SYDVKM. CDR3 nucleotides: TGTGCCAGCCGGCTACAGAGCACAGATACGCAGTATTTT. Its protein is CASRLQSTDTQYF.

The CDR3 DNA is TGTGCCAGCAGTGAATCGACAGGCTTTTATAATTCACCCCTCCACTTT. Residues: CASSESTGFYNSPLHF. V usage is TRBV6-1 and J usage is TRBJ1-6; TRBD1 is a possible D gene (6 bases). Trimming cost V 2 bases and J 4 bases, with 12 bases left between them. Looked up from germline, CDR1 is MNHNS and CDR2 is SASEGT. The length of the CDR3 is 16 residues.

This chain uses TRBV5-1 with TRBJ2-5; no clear D gene. Germline loops: CDR1 SGHRS, CDR2 YFSETQ. Trimming stripped 0 bases from V and 3 bases from J, with 12 bases between. This CDR3 has 15 amino acids. This CDR3 is CASSLAPGMEETQYF. CDR3 DNA sequence: TGCGCCAGCAGCTTGGCCCCTGGGATGGAAGAGACCCAGTACTTC. Drawing the rest from reference TRBV5-1 and TRBJ2-5, the complete variable domain is KAGVTQTPRYLIKTRGQQVTLSCSPISGHRSVSWYQQTPGQGLQFLFEYFSETQRNKGNFPGRFSGRQFSNSRSEMNVSTLELGDSALYLCASSLAPGMEETQYFGPGTRLLVL.

This chain connects TRBV7-9 to TRBJ2-5; TRBD1 matches at 8 bases. The CDR3 length is 17 residues. Per the germline V gene, CDR1 is SEHNR and CDR2 is FQNEAQ (reference sequence). The V and J ends lost 0 bases and 2 bases, in that order; junction bases with no gene match: 8. CDR3 nucleotides: TGTGCCAGCAGCTTAGCGGGGAGAACAGGGGGTCAAGAGACCCAGTACTTC. Translated, it gives CASSLAGRTGGQETQYF.

This chain joins TRBV11-2 and TRBJ1-5; no clear D gene. The CDR3 is made up of 14 amino acids. Germline V lookup: CDR1 SGHAT, CDR2 FQNNGV. V lost 3 bases and J 7 bases, leaving 13 bases between the germline ends. The CDR3 DNA sequence: TGTGCCAGCAGCTTGGGGTGGGCAGGCCAGCCCCAGCATTTT. It translates to CASSLGWAGQPQHF.

This chain links TRBV28 with TRBJ2-7; D is possibly TRBD2 (5 bases). V gave up 6 bases and J gave up 2 bases, with 14 bases separating them. There are 14 residues in the CDR3. CDR1 MDHEN and CDR2 SYDVKM come from the germline V gene. The CDR3 region is CASSLGPGTYEQYF. Written as DNA, the CDR3 is TGTGCCAGCAGCCTTGGTCCGGGGACCTACGAGCAGTACTTC. Full variable domain (missing parts from reference TRBV28 and TRBJ2-7): DVKVTQSSRYLVKRTGEKVFLECVQDMDHENMFWYRQDPGLGLRLIYFSYDVKMKEKGDIPEGYSVSREKKERFSLILESASTNQTSMYLCASSLGPGTYEQYFGPGTRLTVT.

The chain links TRBV11-2 to TRBJ2-1; D remains ambiguous. CDR3 length: 14 residues. Deletions cut 0 bases from V and 9 bases from J, with 12 bases between. Germline CDR1 SGHAT, CDR2 FQNNGV. The CDR3 loop reads CASSLDGRQGEQFF. CDR3 coding DNA: TGTGCCAGCAGCTTAGACGGACGGCAAGGTGAGCAGTTCTTC.

The rearrangement uses TRBV28 and TRBJ1-1, with a tentative D call TRBD1 (6 bases). V lost 4 bases and J lost 8, with 11 bases in between. Germline CDR1 MDHEN, CDR2 SYDVKM. The CDR3 has 12 amino acids. The CDR3 DNA is TGTGCCAGCAGTTCCGGAACAGGGGAAGCTTTCTTT. This encodes CASSSGTGEAFF.

The J gene is TRBJ2-5, the V gene TRBV7-9, with 8 bases aligning to TRBD2. Germline V gene data show CDR1 as SEHNR and CDR2 as FQNEAQ (reference sequence). The CDR3 has 16 residues. Trimming took 4 bases from V and 1 from J; bases not matched to a gene: 8. CDR3 nucleotides: TGTGCCAGCAGCTCACCGGGGGGGCCGGTCCAAGAGACCCAGTACTTC. Amino acids: CASSSPGGPVQETQYF. The whole variable domain, remainder taken from reference TRBV7-9 and TRBJ2-5, is DTGVSQNPRHKITKRGQNVTFRCDPISEHNRLYWYRQTLGQGPEFLTYFQNEAQLEKSRLLSDRFSAERPKGSFSTLEIQRTEQGDSAMYLCASSSPGGPVQETQYFGPGTRLLVL.

The genes are TRBV18 and TRBJ1-1; TRBD1 agrees at 7 bases. Germline-derived CDR1 and CDR2 are KGHSH and LQKENI. The V gene end was trimmed by 5 bases and the J gene end by 3 bases; junction bases not matched to a gene: 6. The CDR3 consists of 14 residues. Here the CDR3 reads CASSSTGKDTEAFF. The CDR3 coding sequence is TGTGCCAGCTCATCGACAGGGAAGGACACTGAAGCTTTCTTT.

This clone appeared a single time. The chain combines TRBV28 with TRBJ1-1, with 9 positions matching TRBD1. CDR1 MDHEN and CDR2 SYDVKM come from the germline V gene. The CDR3 is 16 residues long. Trimming cost V 2 bases and J 7 bases; bases outside gene matches: 11. CDR3 in DNA: TGTGCCAGCAGTTTAGCACAATACCGGGACAGGGATGAAGCTTTCTTT. Residues: CASSLAQYRDRDEAFF.

This chain uses TRBV14 with TRBJ1-2; no reliable D call. The germline CDR1 and CDR2 sequences are SGHDN and FVKESK. CDR3 length: 12 amino acids. V was pared by 1 base and J by 8 bases, with 8 bases between. CDR3 sequence: CASSQASTGYTF. In DNA form, the CDR3 reads TGTGCCAGCAGCCAAGCTTCGACGGGCTACACCTTC.

The V call is TRBV7-3, the J call TRBJ2-1; D uncertain. CDR1 and CDR2 from the germline V gene are SGHTA and FQGTGA. The CDR3 length is 13 residues. V lost 3 bases to trimming and J lost 7 bases, with 10 bases between them. CDR3 DNA sequence: TGTGCCAGCAGCTTGGGTGGGCGGAATGAGCAGTTCTTC. Amino acids: CASSLGGRNEQFF.